This T cell receptor beta chain came from a study of blood T cells in healthy people across ages (dated by TCRdb to the mid-2010s). General notes on the study: Template switching captured roughly one uniquely barcoded TCR beta cDNA molecule per two T cells in model experiments. Age-related changes in TCR beta repertoire diversity were measured in the study by deep sequencing normalized with unique cDNA molecular identifiers. Donors were grouped into four age groups: young (average about 15 years), middle-aged (approximately 41), aged (around 60) and long-lived (just over 80). To avoid experimental bias, donors of different ages were distributed randomly across sequencing lanes. Using the same blood draw, the study looked at two additional independent replicas of 1 million unique cDNA reads for two donors, one aged 18 to 30 and the other aged 80 or older.

Study-level results and caveats: Bulk unsorted PBMC profiling prevented conclusive comparison of naive and antigen-experienced compartments. Because the CMV infection status of the donors was unknown, age-related changes in expanded clonotypes may potentially have been confounded. Total diversity estimates from one million sequenced T cells were considered lower bounds and underestimates. As age increased, observed TCR beta diversity per million T cells dropped in a roughly linear way, and a significant reduction was already evident by age about 40. Compared with the aged group, more naive CD4+ T cells, fewer expanded clones and increased TCR diversity were shown by the long-lived group, suggesting age selection. The percentage of naive T cells measured by flow cytometry correlated strongly with observed TCR beta diversity.

Library method: 5' RACE. The instrument given in TCRdb is Illumina HiSeq 2500. The second PCR ran for roughly 7 to 12 cycles and used a J-beta primer mix along with a sample-barcoded 5' primer. Each TCR beta cDNA molecule received a unique molecular identifier from a template-switch 5' adaptor carrying 12 random nucleotides. At least 2.5 million CDR3-containing paired-end reads were obtained from each sample. First-strand cDNA synthesis was performed from all RNA using the Mint cDNA synthesis kit, with priming by a TRBC-specific oligonucleotide. After uracil-DNA glycosylase treatment, a first 18-cycle PCR used universal primers M1SS and BC2_uni_R on all cDNA. The authors' pipeline ran thus. For normalization, 1 million high-quality reads, each with a distinct molecular identifier, were randomly selected from each sample. Reads with shared molecular identifiers were discarded instead of being binned into consensus sequences. MiTCR, run with a Q25 quality threshold and the strictest error-elimination algorithm, handled CDR3 identification, clonotype clustering and error correction. A nonparametric unseen species model with Euler transformation was used to estimate lower-bound total TCR beta diversity. TCRdb cleaned the public reads at Q25 with fastp, built clones with MiXCR and kept in-frame beta chains. Entries that share a CDR3 protein sequence are merged under the most common genes and DNA. TCRdb's processing, not the authors', yielded these V and J calls. A total of 550,000 to 750,000 distinct CDR3 sequences appear in this sample, 21% of them only once. 3.5% to 4% of the sample is taken by the ten largest.

The donors were 40 or so Caucasian individuals from Russia, aged roughly 6 to 90 years, who were systemically healthy. Roughly 10 milliliters of peripheral blood were collected from each donor into EDTA-treated Vacutainer tubes. Ficoll-Paque density-gradient centrifugation was used to isolate PBMCs, with at least 7 million per sample. Total RNA was extracted from PBMCs with Trizol reagent, with at least 6 micrograms obtained per sample. The percentages of naive CD45RAhigh/CD27high T cells were determined by flow cytometry on a PBMC aliquot from every donor. Comment on this clonotype: Its antigen target is currently unknown. One base away there is no much larger clone; base qualities are not given.

The V end loses 5 bases and the J end loses 5 bases, and a stretch of 13 bases separates them. Looking up the germline V gene yields CDR1 SGHAT and CDR2 FQNNGV. From the cysteine through the phenylalanine, the CDR3 covers 13 amino acids. CDR3 DNA is the only sequence kept; it has 39 bases, read in frame from the first base. The V and J segments used are TRBV11-2 and TRBJ2-7; no D gene can be assigned with confidence. What was sequenced was blood. The receptor's source is a man between 65 and 85 years old in good health. The CDR3 region reads CASSRPDHHEQYF. In nucleotide form, the sequence is TGTGCCAGCAGCCGACCGGACCATCACGAGCAGTACTTC.